This section outlines one TCR beta chain sequence together with its context. What this receptor recognizes is not known. Base-call qualities are not available, and no considerably larger clone is one nucleotide away. This sample is part of a study of shared clonotypes between healthy human individuals (TCRdb year 2020). Study-level background: A few men and a couple of women, aged 18 to 49 years, made up the cohort. Per donor, three plates each were used for CD4 naive and CD4 memory, two for CD8 naive, and one for CD8 memory. To estimate repertoire size and how much clonotypes are shared between individuals, the study performed deep sequencing of blood TCR repertoires from about five healthy adults. Different laboratories and diverse techniques were used to prepare libraries and sequence TCR repertoires, to increase sequencing depth and limit assay-specific biases. Between about 0.85 and 9.5 billion PBMCs per donor were obtained by leukapheresis. The research as a whole found: The genetic and exposure-history diversity represented was limited by the small number of donors. Across four donors, roughly 5% of naive CD4, approximately 3.6% of naive CD8, about 2.3% of memory CD4, and approximately 0.4% of memory CD8 clonotypes were shared. Sampling was restricted to blood, and TCR repertoires in tissues likely differ from the TCR repertoires found in blood. Naive subsets generally had larger estimated clonotype richness than memory subsets did. Compared with non-shared clonotypes, clonotypes shared by all four sorted-subset donors had higher generation probabilities. Incomplete sequencing was indicated by rarefaction of sorted-subset datasets, despite the large sequencing depth. Pairwise subsampling led to the expectation that sequencing depth would affect the degree of clonotype sharing among donors.

Healthy HIV-negative adults with no recently reported acute infections or vaccinations were included as donors. Every donor was a Caucasian adult living in Nashville, Tennessee, USA. Magnetic negative selection was used to enrich CD4+ T cells, after which naive cells were positively selected on CD45RA and the negative fraction became the memory subset. Blood was obtained by leukapheresis, after which PBMCs were separated by Ficoll-Histopaque density gradient centrifugation and cryopreserved in liquid nitrogen vapor phase. Purity and quantity of every magnetically sorted T cell population were checked by analytical flow cytometry. Genomic DNA was isolated from each sorted fraction and quantified by UV absorbance on a Nanodrop 2000c. Using the deep immunoSEQ assay, TCR CDR3 regions were amplified from genomic DNA by multiplex PCR. Extracted genomic DNA from each cell subset was distributed evenly across all wells of several immunoSEQ 96-well plates, and each plate was treated as a replicate. For sorted subsets, roughly 200 ng of genomic DNA, equivalent to 25,000 to 35,000 T cell genomes, went into each replicate PCR. The purified libraries were quantified using a Qubit 3.0 fluorometer, sized with a Bioanalyzer 2100, and then quantified again using the KAPA Library Quantification kit. A separate single-read 150-cycle Illumina NextSeq 550 flow cell was used to sequence each immunoSEQ 96-well plate. In the source study's methods: The immunoSEQ output contained only junctional sequences without quality scores, so filtering could not match that applied to full-length reads. Sequences were annotated with PyIR, a Python wrapper for IgBLAST v1.9, using IMGT germline references to assign V/J genes and CDR3. Reads were removed for weak V/J assignments (E-value above 1e-6), missing CDR3, stop codons, out-of-frame junctions, or ambiguous translated residues. V3J clonotypes were defined as sequences sharing the same inferred V gene, J gene, and CDR3 amino acid sequence. The percentage overlap between two repertoires was calculated by dividing the number of shared unique clonotypes by the size of the smaller repertoire. Richness of each repertoire was evaluated using RTK rarefaction, the Chao1 estimator, and Recon v2.1 estimates of unobserved clonotypes. Generation probabilities were computed with OLGA for all TCRbeta clonotypes obtained by the gDNA method from several donors. This is the immuneACCESS table as TCRdb keeps it, with only in-frame sequences that have V and J called. A part of the clones is gone; compared with another copy, unresolved V genes explain less than half, and the rest is unexplained. That table supplies the V and J calls and clone size; D and trimming were determined from the DNA. Across this sample there are approximately 1,500,000 clones, with roughly 95% seen only once. The ten largest account for over 1% of the sample.

The germline ends are 9 bases apart after V is trimmed by 1 base and J by 5 bases. The germline V gene gives CDR1 as SGHAT and CDR2 as FQNNGV. The cysteine opens and the phenylalanine closes a CDR3 of 13 amino acids. Only CDR3 DNA remains: 39 bases, in frame from the first base. Here the chain combines TRBV11-2 and TRBJ2-7; the D gene remains uncertain. The sequence derives from a man aged 30 to 39 in good health. Sequenced input: naive CD4+ T cells sorted from blood. Interpreted using the paper, the cell subset or site label stands for: CD45RA+ positively selected. CDR3 loop: CASSLGARNEQYF. The sequenced DNA: TGTGCCAGCAGCTTAGGAGCGAGGAACGAGCAGTACTTC.